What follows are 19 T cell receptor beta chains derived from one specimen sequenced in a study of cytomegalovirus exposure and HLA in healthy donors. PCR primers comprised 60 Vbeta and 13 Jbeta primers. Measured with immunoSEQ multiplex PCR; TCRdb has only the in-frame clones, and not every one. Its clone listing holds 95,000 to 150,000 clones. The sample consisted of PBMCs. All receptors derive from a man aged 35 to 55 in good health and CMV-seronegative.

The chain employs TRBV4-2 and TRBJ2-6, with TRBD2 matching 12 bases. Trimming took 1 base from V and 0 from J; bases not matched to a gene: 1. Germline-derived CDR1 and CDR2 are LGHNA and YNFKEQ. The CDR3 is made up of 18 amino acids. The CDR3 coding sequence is TGTGCCAGCAGCCAAGCTAGCGGGAGGGTCTCTGGGGCCAACGTCCTGACTTTC. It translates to CASSQASGRVSGANVLTF.

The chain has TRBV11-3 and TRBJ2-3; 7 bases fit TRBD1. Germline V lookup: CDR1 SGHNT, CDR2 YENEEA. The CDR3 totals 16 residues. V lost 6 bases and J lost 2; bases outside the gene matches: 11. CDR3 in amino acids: CASRPGTAYLTDTQYF. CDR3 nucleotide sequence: TGTGCCAGCAGACCGGGGACAGCGTACCTCACAGATACGCAGTATTTT.

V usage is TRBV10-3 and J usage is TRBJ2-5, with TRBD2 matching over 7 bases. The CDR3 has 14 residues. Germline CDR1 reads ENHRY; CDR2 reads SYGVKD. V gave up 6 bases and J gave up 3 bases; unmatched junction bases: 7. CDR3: CAIRGEGLKETQYF. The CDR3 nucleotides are TGTGCCATCAGAGGGGAGGGCCTCAAAGAGACCCAGTACTTC.

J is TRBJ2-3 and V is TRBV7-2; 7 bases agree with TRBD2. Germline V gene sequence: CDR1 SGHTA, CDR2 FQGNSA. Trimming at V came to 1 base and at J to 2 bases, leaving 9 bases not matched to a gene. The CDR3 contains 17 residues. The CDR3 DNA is TGTGCCAGCAGCTTAGTGGGAGCGGGGTCTGTCACAGATACGCAGTATTTT. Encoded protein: CASSLVGAGSVTDTQYF.

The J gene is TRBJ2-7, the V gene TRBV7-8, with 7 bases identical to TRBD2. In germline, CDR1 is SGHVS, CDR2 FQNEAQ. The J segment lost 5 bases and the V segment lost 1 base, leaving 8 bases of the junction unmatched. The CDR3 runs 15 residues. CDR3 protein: CASSLDRAGENEQYF. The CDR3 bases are TGTGCCAGCAGCTTAGACCGCGCGGGAGAAAACGAGCAGTACTTC.

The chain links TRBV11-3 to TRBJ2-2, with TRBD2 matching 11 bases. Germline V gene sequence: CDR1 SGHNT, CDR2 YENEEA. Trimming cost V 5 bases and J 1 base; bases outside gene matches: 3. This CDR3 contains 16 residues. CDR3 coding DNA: TGTGCCAGCAGCCCGGGACTAGCGGAGAACACCGGGGAGCTGTTTTTT. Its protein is CASSPGLAENTGELFF.

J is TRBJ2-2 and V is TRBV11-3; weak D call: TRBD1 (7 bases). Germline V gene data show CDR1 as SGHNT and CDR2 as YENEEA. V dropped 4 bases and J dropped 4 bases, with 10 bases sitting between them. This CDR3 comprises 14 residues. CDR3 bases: TGTGCCAGCAGCTCCCAGGGGGGCACCGGGGAGCTGTTTTTT. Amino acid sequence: CASSSQGGTGELFF.

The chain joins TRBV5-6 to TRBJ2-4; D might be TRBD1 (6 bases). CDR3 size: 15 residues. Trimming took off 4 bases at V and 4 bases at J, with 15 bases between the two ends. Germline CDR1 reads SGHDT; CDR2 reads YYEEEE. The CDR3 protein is CASSPSQGTKNIQYF. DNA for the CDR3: TGTGCCAGCAGCCCCTCTCAGGGGACGAAAAACATTCAGTACTTC.

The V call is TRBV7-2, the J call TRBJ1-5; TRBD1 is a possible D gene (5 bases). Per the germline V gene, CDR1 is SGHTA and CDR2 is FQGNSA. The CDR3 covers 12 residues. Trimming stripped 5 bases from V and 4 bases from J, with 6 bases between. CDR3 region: CASSRGNQPQHF. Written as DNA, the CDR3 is TGTGCCAGCAGCAGGGGTAATCAGCCCCAGCATTTT.

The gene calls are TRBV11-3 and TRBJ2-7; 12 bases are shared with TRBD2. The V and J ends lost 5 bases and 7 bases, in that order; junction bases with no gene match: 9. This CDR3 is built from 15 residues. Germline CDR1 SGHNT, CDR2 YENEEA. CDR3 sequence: CASSPTRLAGAEQYF. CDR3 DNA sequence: TGTGCCAGCAGCCCAACCCGACTAGCGGGGGCGGAGCAGTACTTC.

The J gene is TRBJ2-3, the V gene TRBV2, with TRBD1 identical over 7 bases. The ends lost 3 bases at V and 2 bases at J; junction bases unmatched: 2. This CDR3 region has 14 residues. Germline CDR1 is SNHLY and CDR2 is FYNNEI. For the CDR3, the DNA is TGTGCCAGCAGTGAGGACAGGTACACAGATACGCAGTATTTT. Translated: CASSEDRYTDTQYF.

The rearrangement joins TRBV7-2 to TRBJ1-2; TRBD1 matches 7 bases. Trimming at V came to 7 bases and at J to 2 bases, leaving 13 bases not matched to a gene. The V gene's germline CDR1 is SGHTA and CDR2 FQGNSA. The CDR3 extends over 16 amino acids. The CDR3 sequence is CASTPLRAGGNYGYTF. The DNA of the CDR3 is TGTGCCAGCACTCCACTTCGGGCAGGGGGAAACTATGGCTACACCTTC. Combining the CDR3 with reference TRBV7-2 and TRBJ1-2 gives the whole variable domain GAGVSQSPSNKVTEKGKDVELRCDPISGHTALYWYRQSLGQGLEFLIYFQGNSAPDKSGLPSDRFSAERTGGSVSTLTIQRTQQEDSAVYLCASTPLRAGGNYGYTFGSGTRLTVV.

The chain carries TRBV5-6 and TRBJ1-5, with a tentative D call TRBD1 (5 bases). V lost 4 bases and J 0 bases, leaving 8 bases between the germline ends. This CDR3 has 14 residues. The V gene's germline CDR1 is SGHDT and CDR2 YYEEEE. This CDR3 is CASSLDSSNQPQHF. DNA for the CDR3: TGTGCCAGCAGCCTAGACAGTAGCAATCAGCCCCAGCATTTT. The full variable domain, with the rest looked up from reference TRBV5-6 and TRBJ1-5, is DAGVTQSPTHLIKTRGQQVTLRCSPKSGHDTVSWYQQALGQGPQFIFQYYEEEERQRGNFPDRFSGHQFPNYSSELNVNALLLGDSALYLCASSLDSSNQPQHFGDGTRLSIL.

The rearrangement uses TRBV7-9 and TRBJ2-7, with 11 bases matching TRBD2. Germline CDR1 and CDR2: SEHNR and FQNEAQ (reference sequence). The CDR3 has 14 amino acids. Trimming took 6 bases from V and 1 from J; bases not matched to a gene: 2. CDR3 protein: CASRASGGSYEQYF. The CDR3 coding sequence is TGTGCCAGCAGAGCTAGCGGGGGGTCCTACGAGCAGTACTTC.

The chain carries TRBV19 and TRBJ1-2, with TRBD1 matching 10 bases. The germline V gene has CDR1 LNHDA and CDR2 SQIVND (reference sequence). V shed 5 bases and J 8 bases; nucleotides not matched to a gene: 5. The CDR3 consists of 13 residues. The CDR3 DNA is TGTGCCAGTAGTTGGACAGGGGGTGACGGCTACACCTTC. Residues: CASSWTGGDGYTF.

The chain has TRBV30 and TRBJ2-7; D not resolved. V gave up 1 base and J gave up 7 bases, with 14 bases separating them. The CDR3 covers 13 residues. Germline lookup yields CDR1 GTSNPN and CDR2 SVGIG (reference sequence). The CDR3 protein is CAWSGGSPEEQYF. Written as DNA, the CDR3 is TGTGCCTGGAGTGGAGGCAGTCCAGAGGAGCAGTACTTC.

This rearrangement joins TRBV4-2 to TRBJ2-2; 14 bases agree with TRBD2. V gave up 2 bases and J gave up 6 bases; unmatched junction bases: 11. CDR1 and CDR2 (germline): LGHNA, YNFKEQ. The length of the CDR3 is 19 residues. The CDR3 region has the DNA TGTGCCAGCAGCCAAACCGGACTAGCGGGAGGTTTACGTCCCGGGGAGCTGTTTTTT. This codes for CASSQTGLAGGLRPGELFF.

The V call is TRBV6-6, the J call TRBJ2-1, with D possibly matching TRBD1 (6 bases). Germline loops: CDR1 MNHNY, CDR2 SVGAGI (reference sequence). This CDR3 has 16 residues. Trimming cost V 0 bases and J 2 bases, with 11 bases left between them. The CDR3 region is CASSYSGQGPYNEQFF. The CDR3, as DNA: TGTGCCAGCAGTTACTCGGGGCAGGGGCCCTACAATGAGCAGTTCTTC.

This CDR3 is CASSLTARRMDTQYF. The CDR3 DNA is TGTGCCAGCAGCTTAACGGCTAGGAGGATGGATACGCAGTATTTT. The chain couples TRBV7-2 to TRBJ2-3, with D possibly being TRBD2 (5 bases). The CDR3 contains 15 residues. Germline V gives CDR1 SGHTA, CDR2 FQGNSA. V lost 2 bases to trimming and J lost 6 bases, with 15 bases between them.